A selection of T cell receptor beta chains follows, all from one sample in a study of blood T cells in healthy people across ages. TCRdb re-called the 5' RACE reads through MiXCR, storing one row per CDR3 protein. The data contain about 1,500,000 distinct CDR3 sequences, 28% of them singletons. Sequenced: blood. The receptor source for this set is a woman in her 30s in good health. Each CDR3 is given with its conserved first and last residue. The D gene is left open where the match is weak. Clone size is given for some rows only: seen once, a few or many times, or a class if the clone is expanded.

CAAAVSGSKYNEQFF	TGTGCCGCCGCCGTCTCGGGGTCGAAATACAATGAGCAGTTCTTC	-	few	15	TRBV27	TRBJ2-1
CATSSFNQPQHF	TGTGCCACCAGCAGCTTTAATCAGCCCCAGCATTTT	-	many	12	TRBV15	TRBJ1-5
CASTGRPSYEQYF	TGTGCCAGCACCGGCAGACCCTCCTACGAGCAGTACTTC	-	many	13	TRBV28	TRBJ2-7
CASSQERGLMSSYNEQFF	TGCGCCAGCAGCCAAGAGCGAGGCTTGATGAGCTCCTACAATGAGCAGTTCTTC	-	few	18	TRBV4-3	TRBJ2-1
CASSWDQGSYEQYF	TGCGCCAGCAGCTGGGATCAGGGATCCTACGAGCAGTACTTC	-	many	14	TRBV5-1	TRBJ2-7
CGAGTSGRWETQYF	TGCGGTGCCGGGACTAGCGGAAGGTGGGAGACCCAGTACTTC	TRBD2	-	14	TRBV20-1	TRBJ2-5
CASSQTPRRANEQFF	TGCGCCAGCAGCCAAACACCCAGGAGGGCCAATGAGCAGTTCTTC	-	-	15	TRBV4-3	TRBJ2-1
CSAVGTSWSTEQFF	TGCAGCGCTGTCGGGACTAGCTGGTCCACTGAGCAGTTCTTC	TRBD2	few	14	TRBV29-1	TRBJ2-1
CASGRGGSEQYF	TGTGCCAGCGGGCGGGGGGGTAGCGAGCAGTACTTC	TRBD2	-	12	TRBV27	TRBJ2-7
CASSRDSSGSYTDTQYF	TGTGCCAGCAGCCGCGACTCTAGCGGGAGCTACACAGATACGCAGTATTTT	TRBD2	-	17	TRBV7-6	TRBJ2-3
CSAIRAAGGAFF	TGCAGTGCTATCCGGGCAGCAGGGGGAGCTTTCTTT	TRBD1	-	12	TRBV20-1	TRBJ1-1
CASSLATASRGGYEQYF	TGCGCCAGCAGCTTGGCCACAGCGAGTAGGGGCGGCTACGAGCAGTACTTC	-	once	17	TRBV5-1	TRBJ2-7
CASSQGQLYTF	TGTGCCAGCAGTCAAGGACAGCTCTACACCTTC	-	-	11	TRBV6-5	TRBJ1-2
CATSRLGTDNEQFF	TGTGCCACCAGCAGACTCGGGACAGACAATGAGCAGTTCTTC	TRBD1	many	14	TRBV15	TRBJ2-1
CASSPGQSMAEAFF	TGTGCCAGCAGCCCCGGACAGTCTATGGCTGAAGCTTTCTTT	-	-	14	TRBV7-2	TRBJ1-1
CASSRGLAGDLTYEQYF	TGTGCCAGCAGCAGAGGACTAGCGGGGGATTTAACCTACGAGCAGTACTTC	-	few	17	TRBV21-1	TRBJ2-7
CASTYRGGYNEQFF	TGTGCCAGTACCTATCGCGGGGGCTACAATGAGCAGTTCTTC	TRBD2	many	14	TRBV19	TRBJ2-1
CASSFREPGANVLTF	TGTGCCAGCAGCTTCAGGGAGCCTGGGGCCAACGTCCTGACTTTC	-	many	15	TRBV7-8	TRBJ2-6
CASSSSFDSDYEQFF	TGTGCCAGCAGTTCATCATTTGACAGTGACTACGAGCAGTTCTTC	-	once	15	TRBV12-3/TRBV12-4	TRBJ2-1
CASTSEGVPDTQYF	TGTGCCAGCACGAGTGAGGGAGTCCCAGATACGCAGTATTTT	-	-	14	TRBV6-6	TRBJ2-3
CASSNQRVRTVEPLHF	TGTGCCAGCAGCAATCAACGAGTAAGGACAGTCGAACCCCTCCACTTT	-	-	16	TRBV21-1	TRBJ1-6
CAISENPGQGLNEQFF	TGTGCCATCAGTGAAAACCCGGGACAGGGTTTAAATGAGCAGTTCTTC	TRBD1	-	16	TRBV10-3	TRBJ2-1
CATSSNGGGFTEAFF	TGTGCCACCAGCAGCAATGGAGGGGGCTTCACTGAAGCTTTCTTT	TRBD1	-	15	TRBV15	TRBJ1-1
CASSQDRRRTGELFF	TGTGCCAGCAGCCAGGACAGGAGACGGACCGGGGAGCTGTTTTTT	TRBD1	few	15	TRBV7-9	TRBJ2-2
CASSLGRQVYGYTF	TGCGCCAGCAGCTTGGGGAGACAGGTCTATGGCTACACCTTC	-	few	14	TRBV5-1	TRBJ1-2
CASSDGGLNTEAFF	TGTGCCAGCAGCGATGGGGGTCTGAACACTGAAGCTTTCTTT	-	-	14	TRBV6-2/TRBV6-3	TRBJ1-1
CASSSEQGLPNSPLHF	TGTGCCAGCAGCTCTGAACAGGGGCTTCCGAATTCACCCCTCCACTTT	TRBD1	-	16	TRBV7-2	TRBJ1-6
CSAGAGLAGRSYNEQFF	TGCAGTGCTGGGGCCGGGCTAGCGGGCCGGTCCTACAATGAGCAGTTCTTC	TRBD2	-	17	TRBV20-1	TRBJ2-1
CASSPQPGYGYTF	TGTGCCAGCAGCCCGCAGCCGGGCTATGGCTACACCTTC	-	many	13	TRBV6-5	TRBJ1-2
CSALIGEVAGETQYF	TGCAGTGCTCTAATTGGGGAGGTAGCGGGAGAGACCCAGTACTTC	TRBD2	-	15	TRBV20-1	TRBJ2-5
CSAGGQLNTEAFF	TGCAGCGCTGGGGGACAGTTGAACACTGAAGCTTTCTTT	TRBD1	-	13	TRBV29-1	TRBJ1-1
CASSQTTLYNEQFF	TGTGCCAGCAGCCAGACGACCCTCTACAATGAGCAGTTCTTC	-	few	14	TRBV14	TRBJ2-1
CSARDPTTGGRNTEAFF	TGCAGTGCTAGAGATCCGACGACAGGGGGGCGGAACACTGAAGCTTTCTTT	TRBD1	-	17	TRBV20-1	TRBJ1-1